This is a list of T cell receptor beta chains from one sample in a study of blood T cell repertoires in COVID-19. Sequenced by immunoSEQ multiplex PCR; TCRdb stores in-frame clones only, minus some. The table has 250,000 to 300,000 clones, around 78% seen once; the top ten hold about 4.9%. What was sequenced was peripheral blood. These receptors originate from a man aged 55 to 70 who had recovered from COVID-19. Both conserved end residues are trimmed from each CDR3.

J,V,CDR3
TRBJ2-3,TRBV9,ASSSKGGAQGDTQY
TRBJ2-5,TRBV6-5,ASTFPVGTSETQY
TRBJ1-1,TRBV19,ASSVDRNTEAF
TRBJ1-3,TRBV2,ASGGGGPGNTIY
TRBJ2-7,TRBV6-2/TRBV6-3,ASSYPPGDHEQY
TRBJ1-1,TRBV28,ASSYGNTEAF
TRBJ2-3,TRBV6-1,ASSEGGSSTDTQY
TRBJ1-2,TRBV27,ASSTLPGQGSFGYT
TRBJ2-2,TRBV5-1,ASTRTGGAGELF
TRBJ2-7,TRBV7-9,ASTEGGGYLYEQY
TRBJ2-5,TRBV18,ASSPAGGAGETQY
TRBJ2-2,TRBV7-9,ASSRGQGATGELF
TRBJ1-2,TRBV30,AWSVLGGRDGYT
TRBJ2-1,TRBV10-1,ASRSGASYNEQF
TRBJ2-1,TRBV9,ASSVAGAGAVREQF
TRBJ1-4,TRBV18,ASSPGTGWEKLF
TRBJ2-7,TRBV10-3,AISDPGSPRGDEQY
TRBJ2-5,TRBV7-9,ASSRGEETQY
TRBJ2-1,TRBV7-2,ASSLAGREDNEQF
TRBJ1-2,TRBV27,ASSLAGRGYGYT
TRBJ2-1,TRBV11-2,ASSLWTSGRRPYNEQF
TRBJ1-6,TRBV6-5,ASSRRQGSPLH
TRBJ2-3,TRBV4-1,ASSPLAGGTDTQY
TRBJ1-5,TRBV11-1,ASSLGGGQPQH
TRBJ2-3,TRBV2,ASQRQGTSTDTQY
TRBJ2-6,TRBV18,ASSPGDFSGANVLT
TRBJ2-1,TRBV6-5,ASRWVGNNEQF
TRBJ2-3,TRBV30,AWSVHVVMGSADTQY
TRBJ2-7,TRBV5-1,ASSSGQQTGEQY
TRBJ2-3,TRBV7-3,ASSPGDMGTDTQY
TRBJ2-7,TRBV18,ASSPPGLAGGFSYEQY
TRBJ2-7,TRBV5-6,ASSPGQPYEQY
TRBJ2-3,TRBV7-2,ASTQRVPSTDTQY
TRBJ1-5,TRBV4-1,ASSQEFGRGRMNQPQH
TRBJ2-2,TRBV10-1,ASSEHRNTGELF
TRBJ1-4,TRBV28,ASSARGMANEKLF
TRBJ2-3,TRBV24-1,ATSDSGTGGYTDTQY
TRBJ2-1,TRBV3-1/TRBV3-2,ASSRSRGTYNEQF
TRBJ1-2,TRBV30,AYTPGQGRTNYGYT
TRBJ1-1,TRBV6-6,ASSYGQGDQAF
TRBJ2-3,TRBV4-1,ASSQGAVPWTGILTDTQY
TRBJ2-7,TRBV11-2,ASSRESGRVYEQY
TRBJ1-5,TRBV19,ASSILTGGISNQPQH
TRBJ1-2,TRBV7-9,ASSREINYGYT
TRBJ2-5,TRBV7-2,ASAGGSMETQY
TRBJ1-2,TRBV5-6,ASSLARDYGYT
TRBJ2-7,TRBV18,ASSPRGQSPPYEQY
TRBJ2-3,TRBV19,ASSIIGLAGGPDTQY
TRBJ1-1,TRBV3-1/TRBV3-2,ASSQGQQYTEAF
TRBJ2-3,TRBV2,ASSVGTRSGLSTDTQY
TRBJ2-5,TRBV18,ASSPGLQETQY
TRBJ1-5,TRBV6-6,ASSHSSTGVGAPGQPQH
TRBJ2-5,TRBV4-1,ASSQGNGETQY
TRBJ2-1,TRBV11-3,ASSLVGGPNNEQF
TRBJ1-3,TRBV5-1,ASTYATGSGNTIY